Given below is one TCR beta chain in context. The data stem from a study of blood T cell repertoires in COVID-19. Produced via immunoSEQ multiplex PCR; TCRdb's table is partial and in-frame only. The sample has about 350,000 clones, about 92% seen once; the top ten hold around 4%. This TCR derives from a woman aged 55-70 years with COVID-19, enrolled during active disease. The sample comprised peripheral blood.

CDR3 DNA: TGCGCCAGCAGCCGGCCGGGACTAGCGGGGGAGCGAAAAACCGGGGAGCTGTTTTTT. It codes for CASSRPGLAGERKTGELFF. V and J are TRBV4-1 and TRBJ2-2, with TRBD2 matching 14 bases. The CDR3 runs 19 residues. CDR1 and CDR2 from the germline V gene are MGHRA and YSYEKL. V lost 4 bases and J lost 5; bases outside the gene matches: 12.